Listed below are T cell receptor beta chains from one sample, sequenced in a study of regulatory T cells in long-lasting Graves disease. TCRdb itself ran the multiplex PCR reads through MiXCR, one entry per CDR3 protein. The sample comprises 200,000 to 250,000 distinct CDR3 sequences, around 19% of which are singletons, and around 20% rests with the top ten. The material sequenced was peripheral blood mononuclear cells (PBMCs), taken at new diagnosis, from a patient treated with antithyroid drugs. The receptors stem from a female donor with Graves disease. Each CDR3 is given with its conserved first and last residue. The D gene is left open where the match is weak. Only part of the rows carry a size: once, few, many, or a class if the clone is expanded.

CDR3nt: TGCAGTGCTAGAGATCTTATAGCGGGAGCAGATACGCAGTATTTT; CDR3aa: CSARDLIAGADTQYF; j_gene: TRBJ2-3; d_gene: TRBD2; v_gene: TRBV20-1; abundance: many
CDR3nt: TGTGCCAGCAGTTGGGCAGGGGTCAATCAGCCCCAGCATTTT; CDR3aa: CASSWAGVNQPQHF; j_gene: TRBJ1-5; d_gene: .; v_gene: TRBV6-2/TRBV6-3; abundance: many
CDR3nt: TGTGCCAGCAGCGAGGGACAGCTGGATGGCTACACCTTC; CDR3aa: CASSEGQLDGYTF; j_gene: TRBJ1-2; d_gene: TRBD1; v_gene: TRBV7-9; abundance: many
CDR3nt: TGTGCCAGCAGCGATGGACTAGCGGATTCCTACAATGAGCAGTTCTTC; CDR3aa: CASSDGLADSYNEQFF; j_gene: TRBJ2-1; d_gene: TRBD2; v_gene: TRBV2; abundance: many
CDR3nt: TGTGCCAGCAGCCAAGATCTGAGGGGGACTAACAACAATGAGCAGTTCTTC; CDR3aa: CASSQDLRGTNNNEQFF; j_gene: TRBJ2-1; d_gene: .; v_gene: TRBV3-1; abundance: many
CDR3nt: TGTGCCAGCAGCCACAGGGGCTTAGGCACTGAAGCTTTCTTT; CDR3aa: CASSHRGLGTEAFF; j_gene: TRBJ1-1; d_gene: TRBD1; v_gene: TRBV28; abundance: many
CDR3nt: TGCAGTGCTATCGGGACTAGCGGGAGCGGGGCCAAAAACATTCAGTACTTC; CDR3aa: CSAIGTSGSGAKNIQYF; j_gene: TRBJ2-4; d_gene: TRBD2; v_gene: TRBV20-1; abundance: few
CDR3nt: TGTGCCAGCAGTCTGGGGACAGCCAATCAGCCCCAGCATTTT; CDR3aa: CASSLGTANQPQHF; j_gene: TRBJ1-5; d_gene: TRBD1; v_gene: TRBV6-1; abundance: many
CDR3nt: TGTGCCAGCAGCCCCGACGACAGGGCCAATGAGCAGTACTTC; CDR3aa: CASSPDDRANEQYF; j_gene: TRBJ2-7; d_gene: TRBD1; v_gene: TRBV11-1; abundance: .
CDR3nt: TGTGCCAGCAGCTTAGCGGGGGGCAGTGGAACTGAAGCTTTCTTT; CDR3aa: CASSLAGGSGTEAFF; j_gene: TRBJ1-1; d_gene: .; v_gene: TRBV11-2; abundance: .
CDR3nt: TGTGCCAGCAGTTATCTTCTAGGGGGGACCGGGGAGCTGTTTTTT; CDR3aa: CASSYLLGGTGELFF; j_gene: TRBJ2-2; d_gene: .; v_gene: TRBV12-3/TRBV12-4; abundance: .
CDR3nt: TGCAGTCCCTTATCGGGCCCAAATCGAGGGAACTATGGCTACACCTTC; CDR3aa: CSPLSGPNRGNYGYTF; j_gene: TRBJ1-2; d_gene: .; v_gene: TRBV20-1; abundance: .
CDR3nt: TGCAGTGCTAGTGAGGCGGGAGTCCTCCACAATGAGCAGTTCTTC; CDR3aa: CSASEAGVLHNEQFF; j_gene: TRBJ2-1; d_gene: TRBD2; v_gene: TRBV20-1; abundance: many
CDR3nt: TGTGCCAGCAGCACAACTCACAGGGGGAGGGAGACCCAGTACTTC; CDR3aa: CASSTTHRGRETQYF; j_gene: TRBJ2-5; d_gene: TRBD1; v_gene: TRBV28; abundance: many